What follows describes a single T cell receptor (beta chain). Antigen: not known. The sample is drawn from a study of cytomegalovirus exposure and HLA in healthy donors. The study, taken as a whole, reports: Researchers reported in a later analysis that a missense DCLRE1C variant was tied to TCR beta V- and J-gene trimming.

V was shortened by 5 bases and J by 3 bases, with 17 bases between the two germline ends. The CDR3 is 15 residues long. Germline CDR1 is SGHAT and CDR2 is FQDESV (reference sequence). Use of 60 Vbeta and 13 Jbeta primers characterized the PCR. The assay was immunoSEQ multiplex PCR, and TCRdb's table has in-frame clones only and misses some. The table shows 130,000 or so clones, with around 80% occurring only once. Sequencing was done on a sample of PBMCs. The receptor comes from a man aged 40-49 years in good health and CMV-seronegative. The V call is TRBV11-1, the J call TRBJ2-7; D perhaps matches TRBD1 (6 bases). In nucleotides, the CDR3 is TGTGCCAGCAGCCCCCCCTCGACAGGACACTACGAGCAGTACTTC. Encoded protein: CASSPPSTGHYEQYF.